A single sample is the source of the 8 T cell receptor beta chains below, sequenced in a study of CD8+CD57+ T cells in acquired aplastic anemia. Genomic DNA constituted the template upon which TCR beta VDJ and CDR3 profiling was performed. TCRdb reanalysed the reads using MiXCR and keeps one entry per CDR3 protein. This sample has about 420,000 distinct CDR3 sequences, with about 70% found just once. The source material was sorted CD4+, CD8+, or CD8+CD57+ T cells (not recorded which) from PBMCs. Every receptor here comes from a human donor in good health, serving as a control.

This clonotype was picked up one time. Mismatch with germline at one junction end may stem from a read error. The J gene is TRBJ1-6, the V gene TRBV19, with TRBD1 matching over 10 bases. The J call is in doubt because the DNA end fits TRBJ1-2 better. CDR1 LNHDA and CDR2 SQIVND come from the germline V gene (reference sequence). The CDR3 spans 15 residues. The CDR3 sequence is CASSPRTGGDYRYTF. DNA of the CDR3: TGTGCCAGTAGTCCCCGGACAGGGGGGGACTATCGCTACACCTTC.

Worth noting for this clonotype: A read error is likely, as this CDR3 ends without the conserved phenylalanine or tryptophan. It is unclear where the CDR3 begins or ends on the DNA, so no DNA is shown, and the CDR3 is as TCRdb lists it. V and J are TRBV19 and TRBJ1-3. Germline V gene lookup returns CDR1 LNHDA and CDR2 SQIVND (reference sequence). The CDR3 has 15 amino acids, counting both end residues. This CDR3 reads CASSMRSRTCEQFFC.

The rearrangement joins TRBV29-1 to TRBJ2-3, with 7 nucleotides matching TRBD2. The CDR3 has 13 amino acids. CDR1 is SQVTM and CDR2 is ANQGSEA in the germline V gene. After removal of 7 bases from V and 10 bases from J, the junction contained 14 bases not matched to a gene. CDR3 region: CSGVTGGCHPQYF. The CDR3 bases are TGCAGCGGCGTGACGGGGGGATGTCATCCGCAGTATTTT.

The V gene is TRBV18, the J gene TRBJ1-1; D unclear. This CDR3 is built from 17 residues. Trimming cost V 2 bases and J 1 base, with 17 bases left between them. Germline lookup yields CDR1 KGHSH and CDR2 LQKENI. The CDR3 loop reads CASSPSSSGGTNTEAFF. CDR3 coding DNA: TGTGCCAGCTCACCATCAAGTAGCGGCGGAACGAACACTGAAGCTTTCTTT. The variable domain in full, completed from reference TRBV18 and TRBJ1-1, reads NAGVMQNPRHLVRRRGQEARLRCSPMKGHSHVYWYRQLPEEGLKFMVYLQKENIIDESGMPKERFSAEFPKEGPSILRIQQVVRGDSAAYFCASSPSSSGGTNTEAFFGQGTRLTVV.

This clonotype has more than one count but fewer than ten. The genes are TRBV7-9 and TRBJ1-2, with TRBD1 as a possible D gene (6 bases). CDR1 SEHNR and CDR2 FQNEAQ come from the germline V gene (reference sequence). The CDR3 is 14 residues long. V lost 8 bases, J lost 8 bases, and 21 bases lay in between. The CDR3 DNA reads TGTGCCAGCTGGGGGGGGGGCTTTGGTGACGGCTACACCTTC. This gives the protein CASWGGGFGDGYTF.

The chain is built from TRBV7-2 and TRBJ1-2; D remains ambiguous. V was shortened by 3 bases and J by 14 bases, with 22 bases between the two germline ends. This CDR3 is built from 14 residues. Germline V gene sequence: CDR1 SGHTA, CDR2 FQGNSA. CDR3 bases: TGTGCCAGCAGCTTCCAGACTGGCGGCTACGACCAGACCTTC. This translates into CASSFQTGGYDQTF.

V is TRBV12-3 or TRBV12-4 and J is TRBJ2-3, with D hard to call. CDR3 length: 14 residues. Deletions cut 6 bases from V and 2 bases from J, with 12 bases between. CDR3 nucleotides: TGTGCCAGCAGGGCTACGGGTGACACAGATACGCAGTATTTT. It yields the protein CASRATGDTDTQYF.

In its sample, this clonotype was seen many times. The rearrangement joins TRBV11-2 to TRBJ2-7; 7 bases are shared with TRBD1. The CDR3 covers 13 residues. V dropped 3 bases and J dropped 6; count of bases not matched to a gene: 5. Germline CDR1 and CDR2: SGHAT and FQNNGV. This CDR3 reads CASSFGNRGEQYF. As DNA, the CDR3 is TGTGCCAGCAGCTTTGGCAACAGGGGCGAGCAGTACTTC.